This T cell receptor beta chain came from a study of Ad26.COV2.S vaccination and SARS-CoV-2 variants. The CDR3 consists of 13 residues. Trimming shortened V by 3 bases and J by 9 bases, and 11 bases separated the two germline ends. Germline CDR1 and CDR2: SEHNR and FQNEAQ (reference sequence). Assay: immunoSEQ multiplex PCR; the TCRdb copy retains only in-frame clones and omits some. The table records roughly 400,000 clones, approximately 92% of them present only once. Treatment of the sample: roughly 18 received Ad26.COV2.S at low or high dose, single or two shots; about 5 received placebo; per-sample allocation not given. Samples analyzed were those drawn on day 63 after the first vaccine or placebo injection.

The specimen was peripheral blood, collected in a trial of Ad26.COV2.S vaccine versus placebo. The TCR was taken from a person between 18 and 65 years old who received the Ad26.COV2.S COVID-19 vaccine or a placebo. V is TRBV7-9 and J is TRBJ2-2; tentatively, D is TRBD1 (5 bases). The CDR3 sequence is CASSLGQTRELFF. CDR3 DNA sequence: TGTGCCAGCAGCTTGGGGCAGACCCGGGAGCTGTTTTTT.